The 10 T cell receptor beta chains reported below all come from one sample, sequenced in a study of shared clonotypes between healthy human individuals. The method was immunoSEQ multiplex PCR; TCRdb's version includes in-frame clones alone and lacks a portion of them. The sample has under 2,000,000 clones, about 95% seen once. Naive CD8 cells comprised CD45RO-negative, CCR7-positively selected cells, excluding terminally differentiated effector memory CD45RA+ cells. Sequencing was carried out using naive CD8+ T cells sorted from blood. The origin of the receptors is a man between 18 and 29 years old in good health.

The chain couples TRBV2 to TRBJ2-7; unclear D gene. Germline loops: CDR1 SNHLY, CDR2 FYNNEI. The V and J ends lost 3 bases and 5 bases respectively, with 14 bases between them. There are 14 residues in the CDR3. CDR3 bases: TGTGCCAGCAGTGACTTGGAGTCGTCGGACGAGCAGTACTTC. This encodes CASSDLESSDEQYF.

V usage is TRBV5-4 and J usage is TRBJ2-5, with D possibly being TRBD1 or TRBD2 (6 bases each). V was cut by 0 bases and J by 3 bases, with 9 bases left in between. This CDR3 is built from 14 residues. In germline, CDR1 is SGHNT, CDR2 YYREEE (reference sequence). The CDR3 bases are TGTGCCAGCAGCTTGGGGGGGGCCGAAGAGACCCAGTACTTC. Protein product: CASSLGGAEETQYF.

This chain's CDR3 is CASSPLTSLVPGDEQFF. CDR3 bases: TGTGCCAGCAGCCCGTTGACTAGCTTAGTCCCCGGGGATGAGCAGTTCTTC. This chain joins TRBV11-1 and TRBJ2-1, with TRBD2 identical over 7 bases. J lost 8 bases, V lost 5 bases, and 18 bases had no gene match. This CDR3 spans 17 amino acids. Germline V gives CDR1 SGHAT, CDR2 FQDESV (reference sequence).

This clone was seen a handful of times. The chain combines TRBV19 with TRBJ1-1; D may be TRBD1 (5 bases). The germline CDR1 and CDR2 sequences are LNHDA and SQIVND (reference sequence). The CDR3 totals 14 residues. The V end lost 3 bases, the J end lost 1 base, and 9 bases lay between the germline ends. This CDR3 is CASSMGRTNTEAFF. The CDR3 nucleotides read TGTGCCAGTAGTATGGGACGGACGAACACTGAAGCTTTCTTT. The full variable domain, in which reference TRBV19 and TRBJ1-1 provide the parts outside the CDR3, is DGGITQSPKYLFRKEGQNVTLSCEQNLNHDAMYWYRQDPGQGLRLIYYSQIVNDFQKGDIAEGYSVSREKKESFPLTVTSAQKNPTAFYLCASSMGRTNTEAFFGQGTRLTVV.

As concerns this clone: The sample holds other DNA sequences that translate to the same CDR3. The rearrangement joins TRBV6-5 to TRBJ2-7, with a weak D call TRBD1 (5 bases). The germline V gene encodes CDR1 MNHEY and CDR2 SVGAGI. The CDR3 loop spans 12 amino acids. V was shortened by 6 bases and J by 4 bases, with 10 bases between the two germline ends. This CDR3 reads CASSPQGYEQYF. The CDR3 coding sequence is TGTGCCAGCAGCCCCCAGGGTTACGAGCAGTACTTC.

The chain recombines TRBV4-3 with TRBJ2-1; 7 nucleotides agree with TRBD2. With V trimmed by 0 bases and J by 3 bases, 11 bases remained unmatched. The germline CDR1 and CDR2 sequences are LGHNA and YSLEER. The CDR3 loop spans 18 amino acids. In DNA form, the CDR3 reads TGCGCCAGCAGCCAAGATAACTCCGGACTAGTAGTCTACAATGAGCAGTTCTTC. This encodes CASSQDNSGLVVYNEQFF.

The CDR3 spells CASSQIYRGSDTQYF. CDR3 sequence (DNA): TGCGCCAGCAGCCAAATCTACAGGGGGTCAGATACGCAGTATTTT. V usage is TRBV4-3 and J usage is TRBJ2-3; 8 bases fit TRBD1. This CDR3 spans 15 amino acids. Germline CDR1 LGHNA, CDR2 YSLEER. J lost 4 bases, V lost 2 bases, and 5 bases had no gene match.

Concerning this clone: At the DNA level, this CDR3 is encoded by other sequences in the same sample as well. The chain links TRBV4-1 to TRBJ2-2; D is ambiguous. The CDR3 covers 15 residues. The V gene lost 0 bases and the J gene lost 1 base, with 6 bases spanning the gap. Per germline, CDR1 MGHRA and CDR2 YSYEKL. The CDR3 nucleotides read TGCGCCAGCAGCCAAGATGCCGGGAACACCGGGGAGCTGTTTTTT. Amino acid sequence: CASSQDAGNTGELFF.

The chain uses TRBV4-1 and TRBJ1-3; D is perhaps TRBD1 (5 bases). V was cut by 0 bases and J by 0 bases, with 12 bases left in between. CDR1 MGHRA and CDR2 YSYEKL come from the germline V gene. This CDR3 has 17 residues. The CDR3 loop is CASSQEMIGASGNTIYF. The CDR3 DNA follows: TGCGCCAGCAGCCAAGAAATGATAGGGGCCTCTGGAAACACCATATATTTT.

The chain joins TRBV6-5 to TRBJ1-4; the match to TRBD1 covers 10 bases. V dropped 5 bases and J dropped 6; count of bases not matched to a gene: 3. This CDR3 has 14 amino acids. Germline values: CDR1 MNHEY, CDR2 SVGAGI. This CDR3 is CASSPGQGDEKLFF. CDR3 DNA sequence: TGTGCCAGCAGTCCAGGACAGGGGGATGAAAAACTGTTTTTT.